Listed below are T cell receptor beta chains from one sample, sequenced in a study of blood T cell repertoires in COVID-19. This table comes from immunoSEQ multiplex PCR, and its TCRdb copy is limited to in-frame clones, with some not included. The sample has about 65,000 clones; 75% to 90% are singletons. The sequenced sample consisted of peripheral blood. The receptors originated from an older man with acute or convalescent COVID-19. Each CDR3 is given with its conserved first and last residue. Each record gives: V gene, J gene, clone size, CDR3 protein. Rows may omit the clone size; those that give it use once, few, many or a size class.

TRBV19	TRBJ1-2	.	CASSVEGGYTF
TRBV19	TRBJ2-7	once	CASSIGLFRNEQYF
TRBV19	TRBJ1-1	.	CASSTRMGVEAFF
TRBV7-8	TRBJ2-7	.	CASSLFQGDYEQYF
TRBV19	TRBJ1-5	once	CASMLKGVGANQPQHF
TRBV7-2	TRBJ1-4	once	CASSLQQGSNEKLFF
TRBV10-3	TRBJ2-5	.	CAISDRDRGQQETQYF
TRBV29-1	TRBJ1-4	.	CSVDQVSRATNEKLFF
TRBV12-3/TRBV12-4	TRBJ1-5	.	CASSLSGDQPQHF
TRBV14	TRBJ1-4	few	CASSKTSLRVREKLFF
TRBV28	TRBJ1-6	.	CASSFIRRRNSPLHF
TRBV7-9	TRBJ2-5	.	CASNPTDQETQYF
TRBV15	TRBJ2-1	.	CATSRTTGDLAYNEQFF
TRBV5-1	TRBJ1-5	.	CASSIPRGNSNQPQHF
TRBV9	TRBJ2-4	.	CASSVGREDIQYF
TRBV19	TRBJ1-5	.	CASSIRRGSSNQPQHF
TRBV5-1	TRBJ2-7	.	CASSATSGGTSYEQYF
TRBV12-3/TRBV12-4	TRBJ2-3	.	CASSFYTDTQYF
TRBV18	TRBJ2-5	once	CASSPPSQEETQYF
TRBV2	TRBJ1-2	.	CASSTVNYGYTF
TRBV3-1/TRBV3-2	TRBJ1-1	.	CASSPGWGTGDLWTEAFF
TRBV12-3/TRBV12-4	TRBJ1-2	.	CASSLDRVYGYTF
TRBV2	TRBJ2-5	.	CASSSLAGGQKETQYF